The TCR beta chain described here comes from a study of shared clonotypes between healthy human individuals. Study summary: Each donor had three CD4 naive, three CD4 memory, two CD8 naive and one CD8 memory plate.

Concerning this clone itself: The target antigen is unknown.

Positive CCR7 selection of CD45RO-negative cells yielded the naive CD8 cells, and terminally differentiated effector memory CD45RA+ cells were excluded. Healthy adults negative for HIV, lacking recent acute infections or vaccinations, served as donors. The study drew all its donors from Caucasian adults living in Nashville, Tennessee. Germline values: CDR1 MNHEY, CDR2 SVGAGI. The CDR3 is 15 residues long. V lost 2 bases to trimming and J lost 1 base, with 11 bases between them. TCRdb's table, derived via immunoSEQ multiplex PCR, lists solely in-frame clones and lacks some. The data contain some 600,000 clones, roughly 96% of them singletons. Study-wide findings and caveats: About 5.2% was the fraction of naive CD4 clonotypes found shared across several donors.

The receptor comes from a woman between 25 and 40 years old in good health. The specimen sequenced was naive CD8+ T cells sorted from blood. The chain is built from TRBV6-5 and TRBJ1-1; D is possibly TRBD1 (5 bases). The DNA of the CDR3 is TGTGCCAGCAGTTACCTGGGACGCACGAACACTGAAGCTTTCTTT. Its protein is CASSYLGRTNTEAFF.